Listed here are 10 T cell receptor beta chains from one sample, sequenced in a study of cytomegalovirus exposure and HLA in healthy donors. Primers for the PCR totalled 60 Vbeta and 13 Jbeta. Only in-frame clones appear in the TCRdb table, and some are missing; sequencing was by immunoSEQ multiplex PCR. The sample shows about 110,000 clones, roughly 80% of them seen only once. Sequencing was carried out using PBMCs. The source of these receptors is a man aged 35 to 55 in good health and CMV-seronegative.

This clone appeared once. V usage is TRBV29-1 and J usage is TRBJ2-7; TRBD1 agrees at 11 bases. CDR1 SQVTM and CDR2 ANQGSEA come from the germline V gene. The CDR3 sequence is 13 residues long. With V trimmed by 6 bases and J by 7 bases, 8 bases remained unmatched. The CDR3 DNA is TGCAGCGTCAGTCGGGACAGGGGGGCAGAGCAGTACTTC. As protein: CSVSRDRGAEQYF.

The rearrangement joins TRBV12-5 to TRBJ2-7, with D possibly TRBD1 on 6 matching bases. The germline V gene encodes CDR1 LGHNT and CDR2 FRNRAP. The CDR3 runs 15 residues. Trimming removed 1 base at V and 0 bases at J, with 10 bases between. CDR3 in DNA: TGTGCTAGTGGTTTGGACCGGGACACCTCCTACGAGCAGTACTTC. Protein sequence: CASGLDRDTSYEQYF.

This chain connects TRBV4-1 to TRBJ1-2; D unclear. The V gene lost 4 bases and the J gene lost 1 base, with 13 bases spanning the gap. CDR1 and CDR2 (germline): MGHRA, YSYEKL. This CDR3 contains 15 residues. The CDR3 sequence: CASSPITPGNYGYTF. The CDR3 DNA sequence: TGCGCCAGCAGCCCTATTACCCCGGGTAACTATGGCTACACCTTC.

The rearrangement joins TRBV7-2 to TRBJ2-5; 10 bases are a match to TRBD2. The germline gives CDR1 SGHTA, CDR2 FQGNSA. After removal of 1 base from V and 4 bases from J, the junction contained 12 bases not matched to a gene. This CDR3 contains 18 residues. The CDR3 bases are TGTGCCAGCAGCTTAGTATATAGCGGGGGGCCCCGCGGAGAGACCCAGTACTTC. This encodes CASSLVYSGGPRGETQYF.

The chain combines TRBV2 with TRBJ1-1, with D perhaps TRBD1 (6 bases). The CDR3 is 15 amino acids. Between the trimmed V and J ends, which lost 5 bases and 5 bases, there was a span of 18 bases. The germline V gene has CDR1 SNHLY and CDR2 FYNNEI. This chain's CDR3 is CASSPLQGMGTEAFF. The CDR3 nucleotides are TGTGCCAGCAGTCCTCTACAGGGAATGGGGACTGAAGCTTTCTTT.

The chain joins TRBV27 to TRBJ2-1; tentatively, D is TRBD2 (5 bases). The CDR3 runs 14 residues. Germline lookup yields CDR1 MNHEY and CDR2 SMNVEV (reference sequence). With 3 bases removed from V and 9 bases from J, the gap between germline ends came to 15 bases. CDR3 region: CASSLTPRGIEQFF. The CDR3 DNA reads as TGTGCCAGCAGTTTGACCCCAAGAGGGATTGAGCAGTTCTTC.

V usage is TRBV2 and J usage is TRBJ2-3; 7 bases are shared with TRBD1. There are 15 residues in the CDR3. Trimming at V came to 6 bases and at J to 0 bases, leaving 6 bases not matched to a gene. CDR1 and CDR2 from the germline V gene are SNHLY and FYNNEI. Here the CDR3 reads CASRRTGASTDTQYF. The CDR3 DNA reads TGTGCCAGCAGGCGGACAGGAGCGAGCACAGATACGCAGTATTTT. Full variable domain (missing parts from reference TRBV2 and TRBJ2-3): EPEVTQTPSHQVTQMGQEVILRCVPISNHLYFYWYRQILGQKVEFLVSFYNNEISEKSEIFDDQFSVERPDGSNFTLKIRSTKLEDSAMYFCASRRTGASTDTQYFGPGTRLTVL.

The CDR3 DNA reads TGTGCCAGCAGCTTAGGTCTAGCGGCTTACAATGAGCAGTTCTTC. It is translated as CASSLGLAAYNEQFF. The V gene is TRBV11-2, the J gene TRBJ2-1, with 7 bases lining up with TRBD2. V lost 1 base, J lost 4 bases, and 4 bases stayed unmatched. Germline V lookup: CDR1 SGHAT, CDR2 FQNNGV. The CDR3 totals 15 residues.

The V and J genes are TRBV5-4 and TRBJ2-7; weak D call: TRBD1 (6 bases). The CDR3 runs 16 residues. The V and J ends lost 0 bases and 7 bases respectively, with 20 bases between them. Per germline, CDR1 SGHNT and CDR2 YYREEE (reference sequence). Here the CDR3 reads CASSLGDRTPPGEQYF. CDR3 coding DNA: TGTGCCAGCAGCTTGGGAGACAGGACCCCCCCTGGAGAGCAGTACTTC.

This clone was observed a single time. This same CDR3 is encoded by further DNA sequences in the sample. This rearrangement joins TRBV9 to TRBJ2-3; 12 positions match TRBD2. With 0 bases clipped from V and 1 base from J, the junction kept 0 bases outside the gene matches. This CDR3 has 16 amino acids. CDR1 is SGDLS, CDR2 YYNGEE, per germline. The CDR3 DNA is TGTGCCAGCAGCGTAGGACTAGCGGGGGGCACAGATACGCAGTATTTT. This encodes CASSVGLAGGTDTQYF.